This entry lists 23 T cell receptor beta chains sequenced from one sample in a study of T cell responses to AZD1222 COVID-19 vaccine. Method: immunoSEQ multiplex PCR; TCRdb's copy keeps in-frame clones and lacks some. The sample comprises under 90,000 clones, over 75% of which are singletons, and 8% to 13% rests with the top ten. The sample here was peripheral blood, taken 28 days after the second AZD1222 dose. These receptors originate from an adult who received the AZD1222 COVID-19 vaccine.

Points on this clone: Other nucleotide sequences in the sample specify the same CDR3. V gene TRBV10-3 combines with J gene TRBJ2-2; possibly TRBD1 or TRBD2 for D (6 bases each). V was trimmed by 6 bases and J by 6 bases, leaving 23 bases between them. Germline CDR1 is ENHRY and CDR2 is SYGVKD. The CDR3 extends over 17 amino acids. Here the CDR3 reads CAISSEKPQRGPGELFF. DNA for the CDR3: TGTGCCATCAGCAGCGAAAAACCCCAACGGGGGCCCGGGGAGCTGTTTTTT.

The rearrangement joins TRBV7-2 to TRBJ1-2; D uncertain. CDR1 SGHTA and CDR2 FQGNSA come from the germline V gene. The CDR3 loop spans 14 amino acids. Between the trimmed V and J ends, which lost 4 bases and 0 bases, there was a span of 9 bases. The DNA for the CDR3 is TGTGCCAGCAGCTCGACCCCACCTAACTATGGCTACACCTTC. This codes for CASSSTPPNYGYTF. Full variable domain (rest looked up from reference TRBV7-2 and TRBJ1-2): GAGVSQSPSNKVTEKGKDVELRCDPISGHTALYWYRQSLGQGLEFLIYFQGNSAPDKSGLPSDRFSAERTGGSVSTLTIQRTQQEDSAVYLCASSSTPPNYGYTFGSGTRLTVV.

The chain employs TRBV9 and TRBJ1-6; TRBD1 matches 9 bases. This CDR3 is 15 amino acids long. Germline assignment: CDR1 SGDLS and CDR2 YYNGEE. J gave up 6 bases and V 0 bases, and 1 base lay outside the gene matches. The CDR3 here is CASSVVDRGNSPLHF. The CDR3 DNA reads TGTGCCAGCAGCGTAGTGGACAGGGGTAATTCACCCCTCCACTTT.

The chain combines TRBV27 with TRBJ1-1, with a tentative D call TRBD1 (5 bases). There are 15 residues in the CDR3. V lost 0 bases and J 1 base, leaving 9 bases between the germline ends. Germline CDR1 and CDR2: MNHEY and SMNVEV (reference sequence). The CDR3 is CASSLSRQPNTEAFF. The CDR3 DNA is TGTGCCAGCAGTTTATCGAGACAGCCGAACACTGAAGCTTTCTTT.

V gene TRBV4-1 combines with J gene TRBJ1-1; D perhaps matches TRBD1 (6 bases). Trimming removed 3 bases at V and 0 bases at J, with 8 bases between. The CDR3 length is 14 residues. Germline-derived CDR1 and CDR2 are MGHRA and YSYEKL. The CDR3 DNA reads TGCGCCAGCAGCCAGGGACACATGAACACTGAAGCTTTCTTT. Protein: CASSQGHMNTEAFF.

V usage is TRBV7-2 and J usage is TRBJ2-1; D is uncertain. With 5 bases removed from V and 5 bases from J, the gap between germline ends came to 7 bases. The CDR3 runs to 12 residues. The V gene's germline CDR1 is SGHTA and CDR2 FQGNSA. Written as DNA, the CDR3 is TGTGCCAGCAGCATCCGAAACAATGAGCAGTTCTTC. Residues: CASSIRNNEQFF.

This clone was observed once. This sample also contains other DNA sequences that code for the same CDR3. The J gene is TRBJ2-2, the V gene TRBV14; D is undetermined. The CDR3 length is 17 residues. Trimming left V 6 bases short and J 2 bases short, with 19 bases between. Per germline, CDR1 SGHDN and CDR2 FVKESK. The CDR3 nucleotides are TGTGCCAGCAGACGCGAAACAGAACCGAACAACACCGGGGAGCTGTTTTTT. This sequence encodes CASRRETEPNNTGELFF.

The V gene is TRBV28, the J gene TRBJ1-4; no definite D call. Germline V gene lookup returns CDR1 MDHEN and CDR2 SYDVKM. There are 15 residues in the CDR3. V lost 2 bases and J 2 bases, leaving 9 bases between the germline ends. The CDR3 loop reads CASSLHAGTNEKLFF. The CDR3 DNA reads TGTGCCAGCAGTTTACACGCGGGGACTAATGAAAAACTGTTTTTT.

The J gene is TRBJ1-2, the V gene TRBV2; D not certain. V lost 0 bases to trimming and J lost 4 bases, with 30 bases between them. Germline V CDR1 and CDR2: SNHLY, FYNNEI. The CDR3 covers 21 residues. The CDR3 here is CASSEAIYGKGGLYDGYGYTF. CDR3 DNA: TGTGCCAGCAGTGAAGCAATATATGGAAAGGGAGGTCTCTACGACGGCTATGGCTACACCTTC.

The chain carries TRBV6-5 and TRBJ2-1; D unclear. The V gene's germline CDR1 is MNHEY and CDR2 SVGAGI. Trimming removed 4 bases at V and 9 bases at J, with 16 bases between. This CDR3 is 14 amino acids long. The CDR3 nucleotides read TGTGCCAGCAGTTCCGGCATTGTTTGGGGTGAGCAGTTCTTC. Translating it yields CASSSGIVWGEQFF.

The genes are TRBV15 and TRBJ1-5, with 7 bases matching TRBD1. The junction had 7 bases not matched to a gene; V was cut back by 1 base and J by 4 bases. Germline CDR1 is LNHNV and CDR2 is YYDKDF (reference sequence). There are 16 residues in the CDR3. This CDR3 is CATSRGDSLQNQPQHF. The CDR3 DNA reads as TGTGCCACCAGCAGAGGGGACAGCTTGCAAAATCAGCCCCAGCATTTT.

This clone has only one observation. The chain joins TRBV5-1 to TRBJ2-5; 9 bases are shared with TRBD2. In germline, CDR1 is SGHRS, CDR2 YFSETQ. Trimming removed 4 bases from V and 5 bases from J; junction bases left unmatched: 12. The CDR3 length is 16 residues. The CDR3 DNA follows: TGCGCCAGCAGCACCCAACAGGGGCGGGAGGGGGAGACCCAGTACTTC. This gives the protein CASSTQQGREGETQYF.

CDR3 amino acids: CSARAGEQFF. The CDR3 bases are TGCAGTGCTAGAGCGGGGGAGCAGTTCTTC. The genes are TRBV20-1 and TRBJ2-1; maybe TRBD2 (5 bases). Germline CDR1 DFQATT, CDR2 SNEGSKA (reference sequence). Trimming shortened V by 1 base and J by 10 bases, and 5 bases separated the two germline ends. This CDR3 has 10 residues.

This chain links TRBV15 with TRBJ1-2, with unresolved D. V lost 0 bases, J lost 3 bases, and 14 bases lay in between. The CDR3 covers 16 residues. Germline CDR1 is LNHNV and CDR2 is YYDKDF (reference sequence). The CDR3 nucleotides are TGTGCCACCAGCAGAGATAGCTTGGCAACCTACTATGGCTACACCTTC. Amino acid sequence: CATSRDSLATYYGYTF.

This chain connects TRBV10-3 to TRBJ1-1; tentatively, D is TRBD1 (6 bases). V was clipped by 5 bases and J by 1 base, with 11 bases between them. Per the germline V gene, CDR1 is ENHRY and CDR2 is SYGVKD. The CDR3 runs 14 residues. CDR3 bases: TGTGCCATCAGTAATACAGGGCGGAACACTGAAGCTTTCTTT. Its protein is CAISNTGRNTEAFF.

The gene calls are TRBV7-8 and TRBJ2-3, with TRBD1 as a possible D gene (5 bases). Germline-derived CDR1 and CDR2 are SGHVS and FQNEAQ. The CDR3 is made up of 15 amino acids. The V and J ends lost 6 bases and 1 base respectively, with 14 bases between them. This CDR3 is CASSYDGAGTDTQYF. Written as DNA, the CDR3 is TGTGCCAGCAGTTATGATGGGGCCGGCACAGATACGCAGTATTTT.

The V gene is TRBV7-8, the J gene TRBJ2-1; 8 positions match TRBD1. This CDR3 comprises 16 residues. The germline gives CDR1 SGHVS, CDR2 FQNEAQ. Trimming took 4 bases from V and 2 from J; bases not matched to a gene: 7. Here the CDR3 DNA reads TGTGCCAGCAGCTCGTTAGGGGGACAGGCCTACAATGAGCAGTTCTTC. Translating gives CASSSLGGQAYNEQFF.

The rearrangement links TRBV9 to TRBJ1-3; 7 positions agree with TRBD1. CDR1 SGDLS and CDR2 YYNGEE come from the germline V gene. CDR3 length: 16 residues. V was clipped by 3 bases and J by 0 bases; unmatched bases: 6. The CDR3 sequence: CASSAYGDSSGNTIYF. The CDR3 DNA reads as TGTGCCAGCAGCGCATATGGGGACAGCTCTGGAAACACCATATATTTT. Supplemented by reference TRBV9 and TRBJ1-3, the full variable domain reads DSGVTQTPKHLITATGQRVTLRCSPRSGDLSVYWYQQSLDQGLQFLIQYYNGEERAKGNILERFSAQQFPDLHSELNLSSLELGDSALYFCASSAYGDSSGNTIYFGEGSWLTVV.

The chain joins TRBV11-2 to TRBJ1-6; 8 nucleotides match TRBD1. CDR1 is SGHAT, CDR2 FQNNGV, per germline. The trim removed 5 bases at V and 9 bases at J, leaving 9 bases unmatched. This CDR3 has 15 amino acids. The CDR3 sequence is CASSTRMDRASPLHF. The CDR3 nucleotides read TGTGCCAGCAGCACGCGGATGGACAGGGCTTCACCCCTCCACTTT.

The genes are TRBV18 and TRBJ2-5, with D unresolved. Germline V gene lookup returns CDR1 KGHSH and CDR2 LQKENI. With 0 bases removed from V and 4 bases from J, the gap between germline ends came to 9 bases. CDR3 length equals 14 residues. Written as DNA, the CDR3 is TGTGCCAGCTCACCACCTACGGTCACAGAGACCCAGTACTTC. Amino acid sequence: CASSPPTVTETQYF.

In this sample, this clone turned up a few times. This chain links TRBV5-8 with TRBJ2-7, with D tentatively TRBD1 (6 bases). The CDR3 is 14 amino acids. Between the trimmed V and J ends, which lost 1 base and 4 bases, there was a span of 12 bases. CDR1 and CDR2 (germline): SGHTS, YDEGEE. The CDR3 protein is CASSLIGRGYEQYF. In nucleotides, the CDR3 is TGTGCCAGCAGCTTGATCGGCAGGGGATACGAGCAGTACTTC.

CDR3 region: CASKAGSGRNTEAFF. Written as DNA, the CDR3 is TGTGCCAGCAAGGCAGGGTCGGGAAGGAACACTGAAGCTTTCTTT. The rearrangement uses TRBV2 and TRBJ1-1, with a weak D call TRBD1 (5 bases). Trimming stripped 7 bases from V and 1 base from J, with 16 bases between. Germline V gene lookup returns CDR1 SNHLY and CDR2 FYNNEI. The CDR3 has 15 residues.

V usage is TRBV11-2 and J usage is TRBJ2-7; 10 nucleotides match TRBD1. Trimming cost V 4 bases and J 3 bases; bases outside gene matches: 6. CDR3 length equals 15 residues. In germline, CDR1 is SGHAT, CDR2 FQNNGV. In DNA, the CDR3 is TGTGCCAGCAGCTCCCGGGACAGGGGAAACTACGAGCAGTACTTC. Translation gives CASSSRDRGNYEQYF.